A selection of T cell receptor beta chains follows, all from one sample in a study of identifying expanded T cells in peripheral blood. Clones were sequenced by immunoSEQ multiplex PCR, and TCRdb holds only the in-frame ones, with some missing. The sample records about 130,000 clones, 75% to 90% being singletons. The sample consisted of blood. The receptors derive from a person aged 18 to 75 in good health. The CDR3 runs from the conserved cysteine through the conserved F or W. Fields, in order: clone size, V gene, D gene, J gene, CDR3 DNA, CDR3 protein. A D gene is named only where the DNA matches it firmly. Part of the rows lack a size; the others show once, few, many or a class for expanded clones.

.	TRBV10-3	TRBD1	TRBJ2-5	TGTGCCATCAGGACAGGGGGCGAGGAGACCCAGTACTTC	CAIRTGGEETQYF
.	TRBV7-2	TRBD1	TRBJ1-6	TGTGCCAGCAGCTTAGGGGACAGGGGGCGCCTGAATTCACCCCTCCACTTT	CASSLGDRGRLNSPLHF
.	TRBV5-6	TRBD2	TRBJ2-3	TGTGCCAGCAGCCCATTAGCGGGAGGTCTCACAGATACGCAGTATTTT	CASSPLAGGLTDTQYF
.	TRBV14	TRBD1	TRBJ1-1	TGTGCCAGCAGCAATCAGGGGGCGCGGAACACTGAAGCTTTCTTT	CASSNQGARNTEAFF
.	TRBV6-4	.	TRBJ1-5	TGTGCCAGCAGCGGGCAGCCAAATCAGCCCCAGCATTTT	CASSGQPNQPQHF
.	TRBV18	TRBD1	TRBJ1-2	TGTGCCAGCTCACCGGGACAGGGGGCTAACTATGGCTACACCTTC	CASSPGQGANYGYTF
.	TRBV7-9	.	TRBJ2-7	TGTGCCAGCAGCTTTGGTTCAGGGTTCGACGAGCAGTACTTC	CASSFGSGFDEQYF
.	TRBV4-3	.	TRBJ1-6	TGCGCCAGCAGCCAAGTTCGCCAGGTCTATAATTCACCCCTCCACTTT	CASSQVRQVYNSPLHF
.	TRBV5-1	TRBD1	TRBJ2-7	TGCGCCAGCAGCCATGGACAGGGCTCCTACGAGCAGTACTTC	CASSHGQGSYEQYF
once	TRBV11-2	.	TRBJ2-7	TGTGCCAGCAGCTTAGCCTCACAGGGCTACTACGAGCAGTACTTC	CASSLASQGYYEQYF
.	TRBV14	.	TRBJ1-1	TGTGCCAGCAGCCAACAAGGGAGGGCTTTCTTT	CASSQQGRAFF
.	TRBV13	.	TRBJ2-6	TGTGCCAGCAAGAGGGGGGGCTCTGGGGCCAACGTCCTGACTTTC	CASKRGGSGANVLTF
.	TRBV14	.	TRBJ2-2	TGTGCCAGCAGCGGGATTCGGAACACCGGGGAGCTGTTTTTT	CASSGIRNTGELFF
few	TRBV7-2	TRBD2	TRBJ2-7	TGTGCCAGCAGCTTGCCGGGACTAGCTTTCGAGCAGTACTTC	CASSLPGLAFEQYF
once	TRBV5-8	TRBD1	TRBJ1-4	TGTGCCACCGACAGGGGAGGACTTGCAACTAATGAAAAACTGTTTTTT	CATDRGGLATNEKLFF
many	TRBV7-9	TRBD2	TRBJ2-7	TGTGCCAGCAGCGCGGGACTAGTGTACGAGCAGTACTTC	CASSAGLVYEQYF
.	TRBV5-6	.	TRBJ2-2	TGTGCCAGCAGTCGTACCGACTCTTACACCGGGGAGCTGTTTTTT	CASSRTDSYTGELFF
.	TRBV14	.	TRBJ1-2	TGTGCCAGCAGCCAAGATACCAAGGCATATGGCTACACCTTC	CASSQDTKAYGYTF
.	TRBV7-9	.	TRBJ2-1	TGTGCCAGCAGCTTAAGTCTGAGGGGGAATGAGCAGTTCTTC	CASSLSLRGNEQFF
.	TRBV9	.	TRBJ2-3	TGTGCCAGCAGCGTAGATCCGGTGGGGGGTGATACGCAGTATTTT	CASSVDPVGGDTQYF
.	TRBV7-2	.	TRBJ2-5	TGTGCCAGCAGCTTGCCGGAACAGGGTTGGGAGACCCAGTACTTC	CASSLPEQGWETQYF
.	TRBV5-5	TRBD2	TRBJ2-7	TGTGCCAGCAGCGTTCTAGCGGGGGGCTACGAGCAGTACTTC	CASSVLAGGYEQYF
.	TRBV5-4	.	TRBJ1-6	TGTGCCAGCAGCTCGGACCTCCGGTGGGTTTCACCCCTCCACTTT	CASSSDLRWVSPLHF
.	TRBV29-1	.	TRBJ1-4	TGCAGCGTTGAAGCAGGTAGTGGTAAAAAACTGTTTTTT	CSVEAGSGKKLFF
.	TRBV6-1	.	TRBJ1-6	TGTGCCAGCAGTGCCCAGGACGGGGGTAATTCACCCCTCCACTTT	CASSAQDGGNSPLHF
.	TRBV7-9	.	TRBJ1-1	TGTGCCAGCAGCTTAGGATCGCCCACTGAAGCTTTCTTT	CASSLGSPTEAFF
.	TRBV5-1	.	TRBJ2-1	TGCGCCAGCAGCTTGCAGACAGCCTCCTACAATGAGCAGTTCTTC	CASSLQTASYNEQFF
.	TRBV19	.	TRBJ2-7	TGTGCCAGTAGTACCCCGGGGGCTGGCTCCTACGAGCAGTACTTC	CASSTPGAGSYEQYF
.	TRBV27	.	TRBJ2-3	TGTGCCAGCAGTTTCGACCTGGGGCTCCAACGGGATACGCAGTATTTT	CASSFDLGLQRDTQYF
.	TRBV5-4	TRBD2	TRBJ2-3	TGTGCCAGCAGGGGCCTAGCGGGAGTAGATACGCAGTATTTT	CASRGLAGVDTQYF
.	TRBV4-1	TRBD2	TRBJ2-2	TGCGCCAGCAGCCGGAGGCTAGCGGGAACCGGCGAGGGGGAGCTGTTTTTT	CASSRRLAGTGEGELFF
.	TRBV14	TRBD1	TRBJ2-7	TGTGCCAGCAGCCAAGACCAAGGGGGCTTTGGGTACGAGCAGTACTTC	CASSQDQGGFGYEQYF
.	TRBV6-6	.	TRBJ2-5	TGTGCCAGCGTTGGGGGGGAGACCCAGTACTTC	CASVGGETQYF
.	TRBV13	TRBD2	TRBJ2-2	TGTGCCAGCAGCGAAGTGACTAGCGGGACAACCGGGGAGCTGTTTTTT	CASSEVTSGTTGELFF
.	TRBV9	TRBD1	TRBJ2-1	TGTGCCAGCAGCGCACGACAGGGTTGGGATGAGCAGTTCTTC	CASSARQGWDEQFF
.	TRBV9	TRBD2	TRBJ2-3	TGTGCCAGCGGGGAGGGGTCAGATACGCAGTATTTT	CASGEGSDTQYF
few	TRBV10-3	.	TRBJ2-2	TGTGCCATCAGTGGGACCGGGGAGCTGTTTTTT	CAISGTGELFF
.	TRBV7-3	.	TRBJ2-6	TGTGCCAGCAGCTCTGGACAGCCTGGGGCCAACGTCCTGACTTTC	CASSSGQPGANVLTF
.	TRBV7-9	TRBD2	TRBJ2-1	TGTGCCAGCAGCTTCCAATACGGGACTAGCTCCTACAATGAGCAGTTCTTC	CASSFQYGTSSYNEQFF
.	TRBV28	.	TRBJ2-3	TGTGCCAGCAGTTTATTAGGGATGACAGATACGCAGTATTTT	CASSLLGMTDTQYF
few	TRBV27	.	TRBJ2-4	TGTGCCAGCAGTTTATACGCCAGGGTGGGTCCCAAAAACATTCAGTACTTC	CASSLYARVGPKNIQYF
.	TRBV6-1	.	TRBJ2-2	TGTGCCGGGGGGATTTCGAACACCGGGGAGCTGTTTTTT	CAGGISNTGELFF
.	TRBV27	TRBD2	TRBJ2-7	TGTGCCAGCAGTTTAGTTTTCGCTAGCGGGAGCTCCTACGAGCAGTACTTC	CASSLVFASGSSYEQYF
once	TRBV10-2	.	TRBJ2-1	TGCGCCAGCAGGGGGGCCGGCAATGAGCAGTTCTTC	CASRGAGNEQFF
.	TRBV11-2	.	TRBJ2-5	TGTGCCAGCAGCCCAATCAGGGGATGGGAGACCCAGTACTTC	CASSPIRGWETQYF
few	TRBV6-1	.	TRBJ1-5	TGTGCCAGCAGTGTCCGGCTAAGGAAGGGTCAGCCCCAGCATTTT	CASSVRLRKGQPQHF
.	TRBV7-9	.	TRBJ1-4	TGTGCCAGCAGTTGGACCGGCGCAACTAATGAAAAACTGTTTTTT	CASSWTGATNEKLFF
.	TRBV11-3	.	TRBJ2-7	TGTGCCAGCAGCCCCCTGGGGAATTACCTCGAGCAGTACTTC	CASSPLGNYLEQYF
.	TRBV4-1	TRBD1	TRBJ2-3	TGCGCCAGCAGCAACCCGGGACAGGGGTCGAGAGGGGATACGCAGTATTTT	CASSNPGQGSRGDTQYF
few	TRBV25-1	.	TRBJ1-4	TGTGCCAGCAATGTAGATGAAAAACTGTTTTTT	CASNVDEKLFF
.	TRBV15	.	TRBJ2-5	TGTGCCACCAGCAGAGATGCGGCGATCCAAGAGACCCAGTACTTC	CATSRDAAIQETQYF
.	TRBV6-1	TRBD1	TRBJ1-2	TGTGCCAGCAGTGAAGGCGGGACAGACCTCTACGGCTACACCTTC	CASSEGGTDLYGYTF
.	TRBV6-1	.	TRBJ1-4	TGTGCCAGCAGTCCTGGAGGGGTTGAAAAACTGTTTTTT	CASSPGGVEKLFF
.	TRBV13	.	TRBJ2-5	TGTGCCAGCAGCCAGTCCGGTCGGCCCTCAGGAGAGACCCAGTACTTC	CASSQSGRPSGETQYF